Listed here are 28 T cell receptor beta chains from one sample, sequenced in a study of T cells in Graves' hyperthyroidism and ophthalmopathy. TCR beta CDR3 regions were amplified from RNA. Carried out on the TCR CDR3, a first-round RT-PCR used the HTBI primer set. Each CDR3 protein gets one entry after TCRdb re-called the multiplex PCR reads with MiXCR. The sample consists of some 570,000 distinct CDR3 sequences, 14% of them appearing once. Sequenced: blood. These TCRs come from a woman between 18 and 29 years old with Graves' ophthalmopathy.

Note on this clonotype: This may be a read error, as it is one base from a much larger clone. The chain couples TRBV7-9 to TRBJ2-4; either TRBD1 or TRBD2 may supply D (6 bases each). This CDR3 contains 17 residues. Germline CDR1 and CDR2: SEHNR and FQNEAQ (reference sequence). Trimming took 5 bases from V and 6 from J, leaving 23 bases between them. In DNA, the CDR3 is TGTGCCAGCAGCGTCCCTGGGGGGCGGCCGAGGGGAAACATTCAGTACTTC. It codes for CASSVPGGRPRGNIQYF.

Ten or more counts support this clonotype. The chain joins TRBV6-1 to TRBJ1-1; D unclear. Trimming shortened V by 4 bases and J by 6 bases, and 9 bases separated the two germline ends. Germline CDR1 MNHNS, CDR2 SASEGT. There are 12 residues in the CDR3. As DNA, the CDR3 is TGTGCCAGCAGTGGGAGCCCTCCTGAAGCTTTCTTT. It yields the protein CASSGSPPEAFF.

This clonotype was detected many times. The V call is TRBV2, the J call TRBJ1-2; TRBD1 matches 8 bases. The CDR3 contains 12 residues. Trimming removed 10 bases from V and 6 bases from J; junction bases left unmatched: 7. Germline V gives CDR1 SNHLY, CDR2 FYNNEI. CDR3 nucleotide sequence: TGTGCCACCGACAGGGGAATGGATGGCTACACCTTC. Translation: CATDRGMDGYTF.

This clonotype was counted ten times or more. This chain joins TRBV2 and TRBJ2-2, with D perhaps TRBD1 (6 bases). The CDR3 sequence is 15 residues long. Per germline, CDR1 SNHLY and CDR2 FYNNEI. V was pared by 4 bases and J by 6 bases, with 15 bases between. CDR3 amino acids: CASSGETGRSGELFF. The CDR3 nucleotides are TGTGCCAGCAGTGGGGAGACAGGTCGATCCGGGGAGCTGTTTTTT. The complete variable domain, with remaining parts taken from reference TRBV2 and TRBJ2-2, reads EPEVTQTPSHQVTQMGQEVILRCVPISNHLYFYWYRQILGQKVEFLVSFYNNEISEKSEIFDDQFSVERPDGSNFTLKIRSTKLEDSAMYFCASSGETGRSGELFFGEGSRLTVL.

This clonotype was seen only a few times. The CDR3 protein is CASSSPSQSSYNEQFF. The CDR3 DNA reads as TGTGCCAGCAGTTCCCCGTCTCAGAGCTCCTACAATGAGCAGTTCTTC. The genes are TRBV27 and TRBJ2-1; D is ambiguous. Germline values: CDR1 MNHEY, CDR2 SMNVEV (reference sequence). This CDR3 region has 16 residues. Deletions cut 4 bases from V and 0 bases from J, with 13 bases between.

This chain connects TRBV10-3 to TRBJ1-5; no firm D call. The germline CDR1 and CDR2 sequences are ENHRY and SYGVKD. V lost 10 bases and J lost 1, with 11 bases in between. The CDR3 is made up of 13 amino acids. The CDR3 loop reads CATCYGSNQPQHF. The CDR3 nucleotides are TGTGCCACCTGCTACGGGAGCAATCAGCCCCAGCATTTT.

This clonotype showed up many times. This rearrangement joins TRBV30 to TRBJ1-2; 7 nucleotides line up with TRBD1. Germline-derived CDR1 and CDR2 are GTSNPN and SVGIG (reference sequence). This CDR3 has 11 amino acids. Trimming took 1 base from V and 7 from J; bases not matched to a gene: 0. CDR3 residues: CAWSAGGGYTF. The CDR3 DNA follows: TGTGCCTGGAGTGCAGGGGGTGGCTACACCTTC.

CDR3 nucleotides: TGCGCCAGCAGCCAAGGTCACGGGGCATACGAGCAGTACTTC. It yields the protein CASSQGHGAYEQYF. The chain is built from TRBV4-1 and TRBJ2-7; D tentatively reads TRBD1 or TRBD2 (5 bases each). The CDR3 covers 14 residues. V lost 1 base and J 4 bases, leaving 11 bases between the germline ends. CDR1 is MGHRA and CDR2 is YSYEKL in the germline V gene.

This clonotype was observed a few times. The V and J genes are TRBV20-1 and TRBJ2-1; 10 nucleotides line up with TRBD2. CDR1 DFQATT and CDR2 SNEGSKA come from the germline V gene (reference sequence). The CDR3 runs to 14 residues. Losses at the gene ends were 5 bases for V and 9 bases for J; bases not matched to a gene: 10. The chain's CDR3 is CSAATAGGPGEQFF. CDR3 in DNA: TGCAGTGCTGCCACAGCGGGAGGGCCCGGTGAGCAGTTCTTC.

The table lists this clonotype with many counts. The genes are TRBV6-5 and TRBJ1-6, with 9 bases matching TRBD1. This CDR3 comprises 15 residues. The V segment lost 2 bases and the J segment 8 bases; nucleotides outside the gene matches: 4. CDR1 is MNHEY, CDR2 SVGAGI, per germline. CDR3 amino acids: CASSYLRDRDSPLHF. The CDR3 DNA follows: TGTGCCAGCAGTTACCTCCGGGACAGGGATTCACCCCTCCACTTT.

This clonotype came up many times. The J gene is TRBJ2-1, the V gene TRBV5-5; 8 positions agree with TRBD2. V lost 3 bases, J lost 5 bases, and 4 bases stayed unmatched. Germline V gene sequence: CDR1 SGHKS, CDR2 YYEKEE (reference sequence). The CDR3 sequence is 14 residues long. The CDR3 loop reads CASSSGGGDNEQFF. CDR3 coding DNA: TGTGCCAGCAGCTCCGGGGGGGGAGACAATGAGCAGTTCTTC. The full variable domain, with the rest looked up from reference TRBV5-5 and TRBJ2-1, is DAGVTQSPTHLIKTRGQQVTLRCSPISGHKSVSWYQQVLGQGPQFIFQYYEKEERGRGNFPDRFSARQFPNYSSELNVNALLLGDSALYLCASSSGGGDNEQFFGPGTRLTVL.

In its sample, this clonotype was seen many times. The chain combines TRBV2 with TRBJ2-2, with TRBD1 matching 7 bases. CDR3 size: 12 residues. CDR1 is SNHLY and CDR2 is FYNNEI in the germline V gene. V gave up 11 bases and J gave up 3 bases; unmatched junction bases: 3. This chain's CDR3 is CAGDRDTGELFF. The CDR3 DNA follows: TGTGCCGGTGACAGGGACACCGGGGAGCTGTTTTTT.

This clonotype occurred many times. This chain connects TRBV11-2 to TRBJ2-5; TRBD2 agrees at 10 bases. Germline loops: CDR1 SGHAT, CDR2 FQNNGV. J gave up 2 bases and V 0 bases, and 6 bases lay outside the gene matches. The CDR3 loop spans 17 amino acids. The CDR3 coding sequence is TGTGCCAGCAGCTTAGATCCGGGGGGACTAGCGCAAGAGACCCAGTACTTC. Amino acid sequence: CASSLDPGGLAQETQYF.

This clonotype was seen many times. The rearrangement uses TRBV3-1 and TRBJ1-1; possibly TRBD1 for D (6 bases). V lost 1 base to trimming and J lost 2 bases, with 11 bases between them. Germline V gene data show CDR1 as LGHDT and CDR2 as YNNKEL (reference sequence). The CDR3 contains 15 residues. As DNA, the CDR3 is TGTGCCAGCAGCCAAGCAGGGGCCGGAAACACTGAAGCTTTCTTT. It is translated as CASSQAGAGNTEAFF.

This clonotype was picked up a small number of times. The chain is built from TRBV10-3 and TRBJ2-7; D unclear. CDR1 and CDR2 from the germline V gene are ENHRY and SYGVKD. V was pared by 6 bases and J by 2 bases, with 11 bases between. This CDR3 contains 13 residues. Written as DNA, the CDR3 is TGTGCCATCAGGTCTGCACTCACCTACGAGCAGTACTTC. As protein: CAIRSALTYEQYF.

This clonotype has more than one count but fewer than ten. The V call is TRBV19, the J call TRBJ2-1; 10 nucleotides line up with TRBD2. J lost 7 bases, V lost 1 base, and 4 bases had no gene match. Germline V gene lookup returns CDR1 LNHDA and CDR2 SQIVND (reference sequence). The CDR3 extends over 15 amino acids. CDR3 coding DNA: TGTGCCAGTAGTATAGGACTAGCGGGCGGGAATGAGCAGTTCTTC. Its protein product is CASSIGLAGGNEQFF.

This clonotype was seen at least ten times. The chain uses TRBV20-1 and TRBJ2-3; D possibly corresponds to TRBD2 (6 bases). Trimming pared 4 bases from V and 6 bases from J, leaving 20 bases between. The CDR3 runs to 15 residues. Germline CDR1 reads DFQATT; CDR2 reads SNEGSKA (reference sequence). The CDR3 sequence: CSANEVAGMADTQYF. The CDR3 bases are TGCAGTGCTAATGAGGTGGCGGGAATGGCTGATACGCAGTATTTT.

V gene TRBV20-1 combines with J gene TRBJ2-3; D gene unclear. Trimming cost V 5 bases and J 4 bases, with 19 bases left between them. CDR3 size: 15 residues. CDR1 DFQATT and CDR2 SNEGSKA come from the germline V gene (reference sequence). The CDR3 loop reads CSASSLGNLADTQYF. CDR3 bases: TGCAGTGCTTCTTCGCTAGGGAATTTAGCAGATACGCAGTATTTT.

This clonotype was counted only a few times. The rearrangement uses TRBV4-1 and TRBJ1-2; D unclear. The CDR3 runs to 14 residues. The germline V and J ends were trimmed by 4 bases and 1 base, with 10 bases remaining between them. In germline, CDR1 is MGHRA, CDR2 YSYEKL. CDR3 bases: TGCGCCAGCAGCCCCTCTTATATTAACTATGGCTACACCTTC. It specifies CASSPSYINYGYTF.

The table lists this clonotype with many counts. The chain has TRBV12-3 or TRBV12-4 and TRBJ1-4; TRBD1 aligns across 12 bases. With 7 bases clipped from V and 8 bases from J, the junction kept 11 bases outside the gene matches. The CDR3 runs to 16 residues. CDR3 residues: CASIQGQGAKWEKLFF. Written as DNA, the CDR3 is TGTGCCAGCATCCAGGGACAGGGGGCAAAATGGGAAAAACTGTTTTTT.

CDR3 sequence reads: CASIRSEQTEAFF. The DNA for the CDR3 is TGTGCCAGCATACGATCGGAGCAGACTGAAGCTTTCTTT. The chain links TRBV28 to TRBJ1-1; D is undetermined. Trimming stripped 7 bases from V and 5 bases from J, with 14 bases between. The germline V gene has CDR1 MDHEN and CDR2 SYDVKM. This CDR3 comprises 13 residues. The variable domain in full, with the rest retrieved from reference TRBV28 and TRBJ1-1, is DVKVTQSSRYLVKRTGEKVFLECVQDMDHENMFWYRQDPGLGLRLIYFSYDVKMKEKGDIPEGYSVSREKKERFSLILESASTNQTSMYLCASIRSEQTEAFFGQGTRLTVV.

This clonotype was counted ten times or more. The chain uses TRBV11-1 and TRBJ2-1; TRBD2 agrees at 12 bases. Trimming took 4 bases from V and 7 from J; bases not matched to a gene: 8. Per the germline V gene, CDR1 is SGHAT and CDR2 is FQDESV (reference sequence). This CDR3 has 16 amino acids. The CDR3 nucleotides are TGTGCCAGCAGCTCTTCCGGGACTAGCGGGTGGAATGAGCAGTTCTTC. Amino acid sequence: CASSSSGTSGWNEQFF.

This clonotype was observed many times. V is TRBV7-9 and J is TRBJ2-3; D perhaps matches TRBD1 (6 bases). V lost 5 bases and J 4 bases, leaving 13 bases between the germline ends. Germline CDR1 is SEHNR and CDR2 is FQNEAQ (reference sequence). CDR3 length equals 14 residues. The CDR3 spells CASSLRQDPDTQYF. DNA of the CDR3: TGTGCCAGCAGCCTGAGACAGGACCCAGATACGCAGTATTTT.

The chain joins TRBV7-9 to TRBJ1-4, with TRBD1 matching over 7 bases. The germline CDR1 and CDR2 sequences are SEHNR and FQNEAQ (reference sequence). V lost 4 bases and J lost 4; bases outside the gene matches: 6. The CDR3 totals 15 residues. The CDR3 coding sequence is TGTGCCAGCAGCTCGACCGGGACAGTTAATGAAAAACTGTTTTTT. Its protein product is CASSSTGTVNEKLFF.

The sample holds many counts of this clonotype. The chain recombines TRBV2 with TRBJ2-3; D is undetermined. Trimming left V 3 bases short and J 8 bases short, with 18 bases between. The germline gives CDR1 SNHLY, CDR2 FYNNEI. This CDR3 is 15 amino acids long. DNA of the CDR3: TGTGCCAGCAGTGAGTCGGCGGACGGCATTGGTACGCAGTATTTT. Translated: CASSESADGIGTQYF.

The V call is TRBV4-3, the J call TRBJ2-3; the D is unclear. This CDR3 region has 16 residues. Deletions cut 4 bases from V and 1 base from J, with 15 bases between. Germline V gene sequence: CDR1 LGHNA, CDR2 YSLEER. CDR3 DNA sequence: TGCGCCAGCAGCCCCGCTTGGCTCTCTCGCACAGATACGCAGTATTTT. It encodes CASSPAWLSRTDTQYF.

This clonotype has a count of ten or more. J is TRBJ2-1 and V is TRBV2; 10 bases match TRBD2. J was trimmed by 6 bases and V by 6 bases; bases with no gene match: 8. Germline CDR1 is SNHLY and CDR2 is FYNNEI. CDR3 size: 15 residues. DNA for the CDR3: TGTGCCAGCAGCTGGTCCCTAGCGGGAGCCAATGAGCAGTTCTTC. Its protein product is CASSWSLAGANEQFF.

This clonotype was recorded at least ten times. The J gene is TRBJ2-7, the V gene TRBV28; tentatively, D is TRBD1 or TRBD2 (5 bases each). The CDR3 loop spans 14 amino acids. Germline V CDR1 and CDR2: MDHEN, SYDVKM. Between the trimmed V and J ends, which lost 6 bases and 7 bases, there was a span of 19 bases. DNA of the CDR3: TGTGCCAGCAGCCGCGCGTCGGGACGGTGGGAGCAGTACTTC. The encoded protein is CASSRASGRWEQYF.